This TCR beta chain was found in a study of shared clonotypes between healthy human individuals. Study-level results: Some naive CD4 clonotypes, 4.5% to 5.5%, turned up in common across several donors. Inspection by rarefaction showed sorted-subset sequencing to be incomplete despite large depth. Naive subsets generally exceeded memory subsets in estimated richness.

The CDR3 contains 14 residues. Germline V gene sequence: CDR1 LGHNA, CDR2 YSLEER. Deletions cut 1 base from V and 8 bases from J, with 14 bases between. It was CD45RO-negative cells, positively selected for CCR7, that made up naive CD8 cells, with terminally differentiated effector memory CD45RA+ cells excluded. As concerns this clone: Its target is not known.

This table comes from immunoSEQ multiplex PCR, and its TCRdb copy is limited to in-frame clones, with some not included. The sample shows about 2.1 million clones, 93% of them seen only once. This TCR was sampled from a man aged 18 to 30 in good health. Some clones in this sample may be carry-over from other donors' samples. The material sequenced was naive CD8+ T cells from PBMCs. V is TRBV4-3 and J is TRBJ1-2, with TRBD1 as a possible D gene (6 bases). CDR3 in amino acids: CASSQVLAGVGYTF. The CDR3 bases are TGCGCCAGCAGCCAAGTGTTGGCAGGGGTAGGCTACACCTTC.